A selection of T cell receptor beta chains follows, all from one sample in a study of T cells in Graves' hyperthyroidism and ophthalmopathy. From the multiplex PCR reads, TCRdb called clonotypes with MiXCR, one entry per CDR3 protein. Among about 270,000 distinct CDR3 sequences listed, approximately 23% were seen once. The sequenced sample consisted of blood. These receptors came from a woman aged 40 to 49 with Graves' ophthalmopathy. Each CDR3 is given with its conserved first and last residue. A D gene is named only where the DNA matches it firmly. Clone size is stated in some rows and not others, as once, few, many or a class when expanded.

v_gene,abundance,d_gene,j_gene,CDR3nt,CDR3aa
TRBV6-1,NA,NA,TRBJ2-7,TGTGCCAGCAGGGTCCGGGACAACTCCTACGAGCAGTACTTC,CASRVRDNSYEQYF
TRBV15,many,NA,TRBJ1-2,TGTGCCACCAGCACCCCGGAGGTAGGGTCTGGCTACACCTTC,CATSTPEVGSGYTF
TRBV12-5,NA,NA,TRBJ2-7,TGTGCTAGTGGTTTGGGCTCCTACGAGCAGTACTTC,CASGLGSYEQYF
TRBV19,many,TRBD2,TRBJ2-7,TGTGCCAGTAGTACGGGACTAGTCCTTTTCTACGAGCAGTACTTC,CASSTGLVLFYEQYF
TRBV6-1,NA,NA,TRBJ2-7,TGTGCCAGCAGCCCACCTGGGACCGCTCGCGAGCAGTACTTC,CASSPPGTAREQYF
TRBV27,many,NA,TRBJ2-5,TGTGCCAGCAGTCCAATCCAAGAGACCCAGTACTTC,CASSPIQETQYF
TRBV20-1,few,NA,TRBJ2-5,TGCAGTGCTCCTCGGCGGGAGACCCAGTACTTC,CSAPRRETQYF
TRBV6-5,many,TRBD2,TRBJ2-7,TGTGCCACCATGCGGGAGCACGAGCAGTACTTC,CATMREHEQYF
TRBV3-1,few,NA,TRBJ1-6,TGTGCCAGCAGCCAGGGAACTACCACACCCCTCCACTTT,CASSQGTTTPLHF
TRBV28,many,TRBD2,TRBJ2-2,TGTGCCAGCAGTTTTGGACTAGCGGGAGAAAACACCGGGGAGCTGTTTTTT,CASSFGLAGENTGELFF
TRBV12-3/TRBV12-4,many,NA,TRBJ1-1,TGTGCCAGCAAGCGGACGGTGAACACTGAAGCTTTCTTT,CASKRTVNTEAFF
TRBV24-1,many,NA,TRBJ2-5,TGTGCCACCAGTGATTTGAACGGCCCGGGGGAGACCCAGTACTTC,CATSDLNGPGETQYF
TRBV3-1,many,TRBD1,TRBJ1-5,TGTGCCAGCAGCCTAGGGACAGGGGATATTCAGCCCCAGCATTTT,CASSLGTGDIQPQHF
TRBV5-5,few,NA,TRBJ1-1,TGTGCCAGCAGCTTTGGGCCCCAGGGAAACCCTGAAGCTTTCTTT,CASSFGPQGNPEAFF
TRBV12-3/TRBV12-4,NA,NA,TRBJ1-1,TGTGCCAGCAGTTCTCACGGGACAAGCTCCCAAGCTTTCTTT,CASSSHGTSSQAFF
TRBV27,NA,TRBD1,TRBJ2-5,TGTGCCAGCAGTCGCCGGGGACAGGGACGCATCGTTGGGCAAGAGACCCAGTACTTC,CASSRRGQGRIVGQETQYF
TRBV12-5,NA,NA,TRBJ2-4,TGTGCTAGTGGTTTGGGACAGGAGAAAAACATTCAGTACTTC,CASGLGQEKNIQYF
TRBV5-1,NA,NA,TRBJ1-1,TGCGCCAGCAGCTTGAGACCTCGGACGGAGATGAACACTGAAGCTTTCTTT,CASSLRPRTEMNTEAFF
TRBV6-1,many,NA,TRBJ2-2,TGTGCCAGCATCCAGACAGCCGCGAACACCGGGGAGCTGTTTTTT,CASIQTAANTGELFF